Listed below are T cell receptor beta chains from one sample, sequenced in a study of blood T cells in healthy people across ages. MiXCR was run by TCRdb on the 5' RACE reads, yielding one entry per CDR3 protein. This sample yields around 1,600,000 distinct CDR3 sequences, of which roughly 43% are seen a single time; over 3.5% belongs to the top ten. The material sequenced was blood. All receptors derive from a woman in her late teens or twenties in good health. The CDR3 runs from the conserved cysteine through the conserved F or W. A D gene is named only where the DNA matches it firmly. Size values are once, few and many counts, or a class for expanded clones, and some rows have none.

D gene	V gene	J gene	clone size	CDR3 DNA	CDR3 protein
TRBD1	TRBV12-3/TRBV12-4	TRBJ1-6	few	TGTGCCAGCAGTTCCGGACAGGTCTATAATTCACCCCTCCACTTT	CASSSGQVYNSPLHF
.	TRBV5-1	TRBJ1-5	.	TGCGCCAGCCGGGACGGGCAGGGACGACGGAGCAATCAGCCCCAGCATTTT	CASRDGQGRRSNQPQHF
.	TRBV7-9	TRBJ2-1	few	TGTGGCGGAATGGGAACCTACAATGAGCAGTTCTTC	CGGMGTYNEQFF
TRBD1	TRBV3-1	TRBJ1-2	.	TGTGCCAGCAGCCCTCTCCGGGACAGGGAAGATGGCTACACCTTC	CASSPLRDREDGYTF
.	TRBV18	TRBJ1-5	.	TGTGCCAGCTCACCCGGGCTTGATCAGCCCCAGCATTTT	CASSPGLDQPQHF
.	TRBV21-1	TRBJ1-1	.	TGTGCCAGCAGCAAACGGGATAACACTGAAGCTTTCTTT	CASSKRDNTEAFF
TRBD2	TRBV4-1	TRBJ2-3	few	TGCGCCAGCAGCCCGATATCTAGCGGGAGTACTAGCACAGATACGCAGTATTTT	CASSPISSGSTSTDTQYF
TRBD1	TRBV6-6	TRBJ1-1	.	TGTGCCAGCAGTTCCGGGACAGGGGTAGTTGGCACTGAAGCTTTCTTT	CASSSGTGVVGTEAFF
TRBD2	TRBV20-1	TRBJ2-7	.	TGCAGTGCTAGGTCTAGCGGGGTATTCTACGAGCAGTACTTC	CSARSSGVFYEQYF
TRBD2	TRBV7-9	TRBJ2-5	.	TGTGCCAGCAGCTTAATGCGGGAGGGCCTATATGAGCAGTACTTC	CASSLMREGLYEQYF
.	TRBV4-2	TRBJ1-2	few	TGTGCCAGCAGCCACGAAGATGTAGCTAACTATGGCTACACCTTC	CASSHEDVANYGYTF
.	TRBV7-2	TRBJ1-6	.	TGTGCCAGCAGCGAGTACTCTTCTCCCCTCCACTTT	CASSEYSSPLHF
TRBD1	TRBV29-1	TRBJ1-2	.	TGCAGCGTTCGGGACAGGAACGATGGCTACACCTTC	CSVRDRNDGYTF
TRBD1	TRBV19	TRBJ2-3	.	TGTGCCAGTAGTCCCAACAGGGGGCATAACACAGATACGCAGTATTTT	CASSPNRGHNTDTQYF
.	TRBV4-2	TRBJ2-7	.	TGTGCCACCTTTGGGCGGCACTCCTACGAGCAGTACTTC	CATFGRHSYEQYF
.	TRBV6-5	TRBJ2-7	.	TGTGCCAGCAGTTACATCGCGAGCTACGAGCAGTACTTC	CASSYIASYEQYF
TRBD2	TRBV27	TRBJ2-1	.	TGTGCCAGCAGTTTCCGGCGGGAGGGCCCCTACAATGAGCAGTTCTTC	CASSFRREGPYNEQFF
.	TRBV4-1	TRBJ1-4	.	TGCGCCAGCAGCCTTCTGGTCGGTGAAAAACTGTTTTTT	CASSLLVGEKLFF
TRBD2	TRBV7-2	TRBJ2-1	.	TGTGCCAGCAGCCGTCCGGGGGGTAGCGGGGGGCTCAATGAGCAGTTCTTC	CASSRPGGSGGLNEQFF
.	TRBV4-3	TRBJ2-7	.	TGCGCCAGCAGCCAAGATGACCGCCAAACCTACGAGCAGTACTTC	CASSQDDRQTYEQYF
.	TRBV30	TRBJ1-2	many	TGTGCCTGGAGTGTAGGAGGGGTTGGCTACACCTTC	CAWSVGGVGYTF
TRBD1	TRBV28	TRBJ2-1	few	TGTGCCAGCAGTCCGGACAGGAAGCAGTTCTTC	CASSPDRKQFF
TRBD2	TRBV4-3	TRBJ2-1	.	TGCGCCAGCAGCCAGGGACTAGCGGGGGGGGTGAGGTTGGTTGAGCAGTTCTTC	CASSQGLAGGVRLVEQFF
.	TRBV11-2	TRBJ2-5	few	TGTGCCAGCAGCTCGCGACGGGGGGCTAGTGGTGAGACCCAGTACTTC	CASSSRRGASGETQYF
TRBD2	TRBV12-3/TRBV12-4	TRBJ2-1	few	TGTGCCAGCGGTACGGGGCTAGCGGGAGACAATGAGCAGTTCTTC	CASGTGLAGDNEQFF
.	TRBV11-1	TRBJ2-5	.	TGTGCCAGCAGCTTAGTTACTGGAAAAGAGACCCAGTACTTC	CASSLVTGKETQYF
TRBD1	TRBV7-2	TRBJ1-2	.	TGTGCCAGCAGCTTAGCGCCCGAGGGGGCCCGTGACTACACCTTC	CASSLAPEGARDYTF
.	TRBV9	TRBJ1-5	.	TGTGCCGGCAGCGTATCGACCAATCAGCCCCAGCATTTT	CAGSVSTNQPQHF
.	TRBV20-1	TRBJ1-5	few	TGCAGTGCTAGGGAAGGGGAGGGGAGCAATCAGCCCCAGCATTTT	CSAREGEGSNQPQHF
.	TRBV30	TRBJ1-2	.	TGTGCCTGGAGTGTTCAGGGCACGGAGGGCTACACCTTC	CAWSVQGTEGYTF
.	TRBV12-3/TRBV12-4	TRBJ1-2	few	TGTGCCAGCAGTTCAACGGCGGCAGGCTATGGCTACACCTTC	CASSSTAAGYGYTF
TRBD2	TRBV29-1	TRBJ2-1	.	TGCAGCGTTGTGGGACTAGCGTTGGATGAGCAGTTCTTC	CSVVGLALDEQFF
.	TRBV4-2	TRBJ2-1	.	TGTGCCAGCAGCCAGGCGAGCGTCGCACTTTCCTACAATGAGCAGTTCTTC	CASSQASVALSYNEQFF
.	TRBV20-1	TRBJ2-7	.	TGCAGTGCTAGCACCGGGGACTACGAGCAGTACTTC	CSASTGDYEQYF
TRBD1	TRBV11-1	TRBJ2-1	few	TGTGCCAGCAGCCCCTTTGGGACAGGGTCACTAAATGAGCAGTTCTTC	CASSPFGTGSLNEQFF
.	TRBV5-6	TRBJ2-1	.	TGTGCCAGCAGCTTCGGGGTTATGGATGAGCAGTTCTTC	CASSFGVMDEQFF
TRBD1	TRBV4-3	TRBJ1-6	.	TGCGCCAGCAGCCACCCGGGACAGTCGGCACCCCTCCACTTT	CASSHPGQSAPLHF
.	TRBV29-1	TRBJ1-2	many	TGCAGCGTTCTCCGGGACGGTAACTATGGCTACACCTTC	CSVLRDGNYGYTF
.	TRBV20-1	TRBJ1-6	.	TGCAGTGCTAGAGATCCTGGGGAGATGGGGTTTGGGAGCTCCTATAATTCACCCCTCCACTTT	CSARDPGEMGFGSSYNSPLHF
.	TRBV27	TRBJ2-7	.	TGTGCCAGCAGTCCGACTCCGGCCCTAGAAACCTACGAGCAGTACTTC	CASSPTPALETYEQYF
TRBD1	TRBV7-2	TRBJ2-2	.	TGTGCCAGCAGCTTAGCCCGACAGGGCAGCACCGGGGAGCTGTTTTTT	CASSLARQGSTGELFF
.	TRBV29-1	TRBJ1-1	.	TGCAGCGTGCACCACAGGGTAGCGAACATTGAAGCTTTCTTT	CSVHHRVANIEAFF
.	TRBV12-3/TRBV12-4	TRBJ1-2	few	TGTGCCAGCAGCCCAACTCGGGACCGTGGCTACACCTTC	CASSPTRDRGYTF
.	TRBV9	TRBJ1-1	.	TGTGCCAGCAGCGTAGAGGGCGAGAACACTGAAGCTTTCTTT	CASSVEGENTEAFF
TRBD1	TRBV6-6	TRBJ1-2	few	TGTGCCAGCAGTTACCTAACGGGACAGGGTATTCTTAACTATGGCTACACCTTC	CASSYLTGQGILNYGYTF
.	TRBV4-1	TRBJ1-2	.	TGCGCCAGCAGCCAAGAGTTGGGTGTGGACTATGGCTACACCTTC	CASSQELGVDYGYTF